The 16 T cell receptor beta chains presented below share a single source sample, sequenced in a study of neoadjuvant nivolumab and ipilimumab in lung cancer. Sequencing was performed with immunoSEQ multiplex PCR; in TCRdb, only in-frame clones are kept and a portion is missing. Of 2,500 to 3,000 clones listed, approximately 85% are singletons. Sequenced here: tumor tissue, sampled before neoadjuvant nivolumab, alone or with ipilimumab. The source is an adult with non-small cell lung cancer.

V and J are TRBV5-1 and TRBJ2-2, with TRBD1 matching 9 bases. The V and J ends lost 4 bases and 4 bases, in that order; junction bases with no gene match: 11. The CDR3 runs to 17 residues. CDR1 SGHRS and CDR2 YFSETQ come from the germline V gene. The CDR3 spells CASSPYPGQGGTGELFF. CDR3 DNA: TGCGCCAGCAGCCCTTATCCGGGACAGGGTGGCACCGGGGAGCTGTTTTTT.

The V call is TRBV29-1, the J call TRBJ1-2; no clear D. Trimming removed 2 bases from V and 0 bases from J, with 1 base in between. The germline V gene has CDR1 SQVTM and CDR2 ANQGSEA. The CDR3 has 11 amino acids. CDR3 residues: CSVESNYGYTF. The CDR3 DNA reads as TGCAGCGTTGAATCTAACTATGGCTACACCTTC.

The V call is TRBV7-9, the J call TRBJ2-7; 7 nucleotides match TRBD2. Germline loops: CDR1 SEHNR, CDR2 FQNEAQ (reference sequence). CDR3 size: 13 residues. J was trimmed by 6 bases and V by 4 bases; bases with no gene match: 6. The CDR3 sequence is CASSSQGGREQYF. CDR3 nucleotide sequence: TGTGCCAGCAGCTCTCAGGGAGGGCGCGAGCAGTACTTC.

The genes are TRBV7-3 and TRBJ2-7; no clear D. Trimming left V 1 base short and J 3 bases short, with 16 bases between. This CDR3 spans 16 amino acids. Per the germline V gene, CDR1 is SGHTA and CDR2 is FQGTGA. The CDR3 nucleotides are TGTGCCAGCAGCTTAATCGGCAGCCAAGTACACTACGAGCAGTACTTC. Translating gives CASSLIGSQVHYEQYF.

This clone was seen a few times. The chain joins TRBV6-6 to TRBJ1-5; D remains unclear. The CDR3 is made up of 14 amino acids. V was cut by 0 bases and J by 4 bases, with 7 bases left in between. The germline V gene encodes CDR1 MNHNY and CDR2 SVGAGI (reference sequence). The CDR3 protein is CASSYSTGNQPQHF. CDR3 DNA sequence: TGTGCCAGCAGTTACTCGACGGGGAATCAGCCCCAGCATTTT.

The chain employs TRBV21-1 and TRBJ2-7; TRBD1 is taken as the D call from the table, unchecked against the DNA. TRBV21-1 is termed a pseudogene. This CDR3 region has 15 residues. The CDR3 DNA is TGTGCCAGCAGCCCTCCGGGACAGGGGGCCTACGAGCAGTACTTC. Amino acid sequence: CASSPPGQGAYEQYF.

The chain employs TRBV20-1 and TRBJ2-5; D unresolved. The V gene lost 3 bases and the J gene lost 2 bases, with 4 bases spanning the gap. The germline gives CDR1 DFQATT, CDR2 SNEGSKA (reference sequence). The CDR3 sequence is 11 residues long. In DNA, the CDR3 is TGCAGTGCTAGCGCTCAAGAGACCCAGTACTTC. This sequence encodes CSASAQETQYF.

The V gene is TRBV5-1, the J gene TRBJ2-1, with 13 positions matching TRBD2. Unmatched junction bases numbered 5, after V lost 0 bases and J lost 5 bases. CDR1 is SGHRS, CDR2 YFSETQ, per germline. The CDR3 spans 17 residues. The CDR3 reads CASSLELAGGGDNEQFF. The CDR3 nucleotides read TGCGCCAGCAGCTTGGAACTAGCGGGAGGGGGGGACAATGAGCAGTTCTTC.

This sequence joins TRBV6-1 and TRBJ1-3; TRBD1 matches 8 bases. The CDR3 length is 15 residues. CDR1 and CDR2 from the germline V gene are MNHNS and SASEGT. The J segment lost 4 bases and the V segment lost 11 bases, leaving 13 bases of the junction unmatched. The CDR3 DNA reads as TGTGCCGTTCAATTTCTCGGACAGGGAGGAAACACCATATATTTT. Its translation is CAVQFLGQGGNTIYF.

The rearrangement uses TRBV5-1 and TRBJ2-2; possibly TRBD2 for D (6 bases). The CDR3 has 16 amino acids. The V and J ends lost 0 bases and 1 base respectively, with 10 bases between them. Germline CDR1 is SGHRS and CDR2 is YFSETQ. The CDR3 loop is CASSLGLALNTGELFF. Written as DNA, the CDR3 is TGCGCCAGCAGCTTGGGGCTAGCGCTGAACACCGGGGAGCTGTTTTTT.

The rearrangement links TRBV28 to TRBJ2-5, with D possibly TRBD1 on 5 matching bases. The ends were cut back, 2 bases at V and 2 bases at J, with 15 bases in the middle. Germline assignment: CDR1 MDHEN and CDR2 SYDVKM. The CDR3 has 16 amino acids. Here the CDR3 DNA reads TGTGCCAGCAGTTTAACGGCAGGGCGACCGCAAGAGACCCAGTACTTC. This translates into CASSLTAGRPQETQYF.

V gene TRBV7-6 combines with J gene TRBJ2-2; a weak D match, TRBD2 (5 bases). V lost 5 bases to trimming and J lost 2 bases, with 15 bases between them. CDR3 length: 16 amino acids. Germline CDR1 reads SGHVS; CDR2 reads FNYEAQ. The CDR3 loop is CASSVSPGSNTGELFF. CDR3 nucleotides: TGTGCCAGCAGCGTAAGCCCGGGATCCAACACCGGGGAGCTGTTTTTT. The full variable domain, rest sourced from reference TRBV7-6 and TRBJ2-2, is GAGVSQSPRYKVTKRGQDVALRCDPISGHVSLYWYRQALGQGPEFLTYFNYEAQQDKSGLPNDRFSAERPEGSISTLTIQRTEQRDSAMYRCASSVSPGSNTGELFFGEGSRLTVL.

The V and J genes are TRBV7-8 and TRBJ2-1; possible D gene TRBD1, 8 bases. The CDR3 consists of 14 residues. In germline, CDR1 is SGHVS, CDR2 FQNEAQ. V gave up 10 bases and J gave up 7 bases, with 20 bases separating them. CDR3: CATEKTGEGNEQFF. As DNA, the CDR3 is TGTGCCACCGAAAAGACAGGGGAGGGGAATGAGCAGTTCTTC.

This rearrangement joins TRBV4-1 to TRBJ2-7; 9 bases match TRBD1. The CDR3 contains 15 residues. The V gene end was trimmed by 0 bases and the J gene end by 2 bases; junction bases not matched to a gene: 2. The germline CDR1 and CDR2 sequences are MGHRA and YSYEKL. Here the CDR3 reads CASSQEDRGTYEQYF. The CDR3, as DNA: TGCGCCAGCAGCCAAGAGGACAGGGGAACCTACGAGCAGTACTTC.

V usage is TRBV5-5 and J usage is TRBJ2-7; D unresolved. Trimming removed 4 bases from V and 2 bases from J, with 16 bases in between. This CDR3 spans 15 amino acids. Germline CDR1 reads SGHKS; CDR2 reads YYEKEE (reference sequence). The CDR3 spells CASSPSAGYTYEQYF. The CDR3 DNA reads TGTGCCAGCAGCCCTTCTGCAGGCTACACCTACGAGCAGTACTTC.

The CDR3 sequence: CASRDIMNTEAFF. For the CDR3, the DNA is TGTGCCAGCAGGGATATAATGAACACTGAAGCTTTCTTT. The chain joins TRBV6-6 to TRBJ1-1, with D unresolved. From germline, CDR1 is MNHNY and CDR2 SVGAGI (reference sequence). This CDR3 contains 13 residues. The ends were cut back, 6 bases at V and 0 bases at J, with 8 bases in the middle.